The 32 T cell receptor beta chains given below trace back to one sample, sequenced in a study of cytomegalovirus exposure and HLA in healthy donors. Assay: immunoSEQ multiplex PCR; the TCRdb copy retains only in-frame clones and omits some. The table lists around 140,000 clones, 75% to 90% of them singletons. The sequenced sample was PBMCs. The source of these receptors is a woman aged 18-29 years in good health and CMV-seronegative.

The gene calls are TRBV10-1 and TRBJ1-6; 9 bases match TRBD1. J lost 9 bases, V lost 6 bases, and 6 bases had no gene match. Germline V gives CDR1 WNHNN, CDR2 SYGVQD (reference sequence). The CDR3 length is 14 residues. CDR3 nucleotide sequence: TGCGCCAGCAGCCCCGGGACAGGGTCTTCACCCCTCCACTTT. Amino acid sequence: CASSPGTGSSPLHF.

The chain uses TRBV7-3 and TRBJ1-1; 7 nucleotides agree with TRBD1. Germline V gene data show CDR1 as SGHTA and CDR2 as FQGTGA. J gave up 5 bases and V 0 bases, and 6 bases lay outside the gene matches. This CDR3 contains 15 residues. The CDR3 sequence is CASSLTGQLDTEAFF. Here the CDR3 DNA reads TGTGCCAGCAGCTTAACGGGACAGCTAGATACTGAAGCTTTCTTT.

The chain couples TRBV7-9 to TRBJ1-3; weak D call: TRBD1 (5 bases). Germline CDR1 is SEHNR and CDR2 is FQNEAQ (reference sequence). Trimming stripped 5 bases from V and 0 bases from J, with 11 bases between. This CDR3 spans 15 amino acids. Written as DNA, the CDR3 is TGTGCCAGCAGCCCTTGGGGGGACTCTGGAAACACCATATATTTT. This codes for CASSPWGDSGNTIYF.

This sequence joins TRBV9 and TRBJ2-1; TRBD2 matches at 7 bases. Germline V CDR1 and CDR2: SGDLS, YYNGEE. The CDR3 length is 14 residues. The V gene end was trimmed by 3 bases and the J gene end by 4 bases; junction bases not matched to a gene: 4. The CDR3 DNA reads as TGTGCCAGCAGCGGGCGACTAGCTTACAATGAGCAGTTCTTC. Protein product: CASSGRLAYNEQFF.

J is TRBJ1-2 and V is TRBV4-1; 9 nucleotides match TRBD1. V shed 0 bases and J 8 bases; nucleotides not matched to a gene: 7. Germline CDR1 MGHRA, CDR2 YSYEKL. CDR3 size: 15 residues. CDR3 residues: CASSQEDRGIGGYTF. The CDR3 coding sequence is TGCGCCAGCAGCCAAGAGGACAGGGGTATCGGAGGCTACACCTTC.

The rearrangement joins TRBV6-5 to TRBJ1-1; maybe TRBD1 (6 bases). The V gene lost 8 bases and the J gene lost 10 bases, with 23 bases spanning the gap. In germline, CDR1 is MNHEY, CDR2 SVGAGI. This CDR3 spans 14 amino acids. The CDR3 is CASGPMGRGMGAFF. In DNA form, the CDR3 reads TGTGCCAGCGGTCCCATGGGCAGGGGCATGGGAGCTTTCTTT.

This sequence joins TRBV9 and TRBJ2-1, with TRBD1 as a possible D gene (6 bases). Germline assignment: CDR1 SGDLS and CDR2 YYNGEE. This CDR3 spans 14 amino acids. V gave up 0 bases and J gave up 5 bases, with 9 bases separating them. CDR3 nucleotide sequence: TGTGCCAGCAGCGTAGTTGGGGGCAACAATGAGCAGTTCTTC. This sequence encodes CASSVVGGNNEQFF.

The chain joins TRBV4-2 to TRBJ2-7; no clear D. The V gene lost 1 base and the J gene lost 0 bases, with 10 bases spanning the gap. Germline V CDR1 and CDR2: LGHNA, YNFKEQ. The CDR3 length is 15 residues. The CDR3: CASSQVQVSSYEQYF. The CDR3 bases are TGTGCCAGCAGCCAAGTGCAGGTTAGCTCCTACGAGCAGTACTTC.

V and J are TRBV7-9 and TRBJ2-3, with TRBD1 as a possible D gene (6 bases). Germline-derived CDR1 and CDR2 are SEHNR and FQNEAQ (reference sequence). Trimming pared 1 base from V and 6 bases from J, leaving 8 bases between. The CDR3 contains 13 residues. The CDR3 bases are TGTGCCAGCAGCTTAGAAACAGGGGATACGCAGTATTTT. It is translated as CASSLETGDTQYF.

In its sample, this clone was seen many times. V is TRBV27 and J is TRBJ1-2, with 9 bases matching TRBD1. V trimming: 5 bases; J trimming: 7 bases; junction bases outside the gene matches: 5. The CDR3 is made up of 13 amino acids. Germline V lookup: CDR1 MNHEY, CDR2 SMNVEV (reference sequence). In DNA form, the CDR3 reads TGTGCCAGCAGTGCCACAGGGGGCATTGGCTACACCTTC. It encodes CASSATGGIGYTF.

This clone appeared a few times. The genes are TRBV19 and TRBJ1-6; D is undetermined. The V and J ends lost 5 bases and 8 bases respectively, with 7 bases between them. This CDR3 contains 12 residues. Germline V gene data show CDR1 as LNHDA and CDR2 as SQIVND (reference sequence). The CDR3 loop reads CASSAGYSPLHF. In nucleotides, the CDR3 is TGTGCCAGTAGTGCGGGTTATTCACCCCTCCACTTT.

This chain uses TRBV7-6 with TRBJ2-2; tentative D call: TRBD1 (6 bases). Germline loops: CDR1 SGHVS, CDR2 FNYEAQ. CDR3 length: 17 residues. The V end was cut by 3 bases, the J end by 4 bases, with 18 bases between. CDR3 bases: TGTGCCAGCAGCTTGAACCCACAGGGTCCGGTCACCGGGGAGCTGTTTTTT. This encodes CASSLNPQGPVTGELFF.

The chain employs TRBV7-9 and TRBJ2-1; 7 bases line up with TRBD1. The CDR3 is 15 residues long. Germline V gene data show CDR1 as SEHNR and CDR2 as FQNEAQ (reference sequence). V lost 2 bases and J lost 4; bases outside the gene matches: 5. CDR3 sequence (DNA): TGTGCCAGCAGCTTACAGGGGGACAGATACAATGAGCAGTTCTTC. Translating it yields CASSLQGDRYNEQFF. Full variable domain (outside the CDR3, taken from reference TRBV7-9 and TRBJ2-1): DTGVSQNPRHKITKRGQNVTFRCDPISEHNRLYWYRQTLGQGPEFLTYFQNEAQLEKSRLLSDRFSAERPKGSFSTLEIQRTEQGDSAMYLCASSLQGDRYNEQFFGPGTRLTVL.

This chain joins TRBV15 and TRBJ2-1, with 12 bases lining up with TRBD2. CDR3 length: 15 amino acids. Germline CDR1 reads LNHNV; CDR2 reads YYDKDF (reference sequence). The ends lost 1 base at V and 8 bases at J; junction bases unmatched: 3. CDR3 loop: CATSRGTSGTYEQFF. The DNA of the CDR3 is TGTGCCACCAGCAGAGGGACTAGCGGGACGTATGAGCAGTTCTTC.

The chain combines TRBV7-9 with TRBJ1-2; possibly TRBD1 for D (5 bases). The CDR3 contains 15 residues. The germline gives CDR1 SEHNR, CDR2 FQNEAQ (reference sequence). Trimming removed 7 bases at V and 3 bases at J, with 18 bases between. The CDR3: CASIPAWGVDYGYTF. The CDR3 DNA sequence: TGTGCCAGCATCCCCGCTTGGGGGGTTGACTATGGCTACACCTTC. Combining the CDR3 with reference TRBV7-9 and TRBJ1-2 gives the whole variable domain DTGVSQNPRHKITKRGQNVTFRCDPISEHNRLYWYRQTLGQGPEFLTYFQNEAQLEKSRLLSDRFSAERPKGSFSTLEIQRTEQGDSAMYLCASIPAWGVDYGYTFGSGTRLTVV.

The genes are TRBV5-1 and TRBJ2-3, with D tentatively TRBD2 (7 bases). Germline V lookup: CDR1 SGHRS, CDR2 YFSETQ. Deletions cut 4 bases from V and 2 bases from J, with 11 bases between. This CDR3 spans 14 amino acids. CDR3 sequence (DNA): TGCGCCAGCAGCGTCGCGGGGGCCACAGATACGCAGTATTTT. It yields the protein CASSVAGATDTQYF.

V gene TRBV10-3 combines with J gene TRBJ1-1; D ambiguous. Deletions cut 3 bases from V and 7 bases from J, with 12 bases between. The CDR3 sequence is 13 residues long. CDR1 ENHRY and CDR2 SYGVKD come from the germline V gene. The CDR3 is CAISDPGSHEAFF. The CDR3, as DNA: TGTGCCATCAGTGACCCCGGGAGCCATGAAGCTTTCTTT.

The chain joins TRBV5-4 to TRBJ2-5; maybe TRBD1 (6 bases). This CDR3 is built from 14 residues. Looked up from germline, CDR1 is SGHNT and CDR2 is YYREEE (reference sequence). V was pared by 2 bases and J by 0 bases, with 8 bases between. The CDR3 sequence: CASSLQGYQETQYF. In DNA form, the CDR3 reads TGTGCCAGCAGCTTACAGGGTTACCAAGAGACCCAGTACTTC.

V and J are TRBV9 and TRBJ1-1; D unresolved. The germline gives CDR1 SGDLS, CDR2 YYNGEE. The CDR3 totals 13 residues. Trimming left V 3 bases short and J 1 base short, with 7 bases between. This CDR3 reads CASSATSNTEAFF. The CDR3 bases are TGTGCCAGCAGCGCGACATCGAACACTGAAGCTTTCTTT.

This chain links TRBV5-1 with TRBJ2-5; TRBD1 aligns across 7 bases. Germline V lookup: CDR1 SGHRS, CDR2 YFSETQ. The CDR3 sequence is 16 residues long. V trimming: 3 bases; J trimming: 2 bases; junction bases outside the gene matches: 10. CDR3 sequence reads: CASSSTQQGFQETQYF. In DNA form, the CDR3 reads TGCGCCAGCAGCTCGACCCAACAGGGGTTTCAAGAGACCCAGTACTTC.

The J gene is TRBJ2-3, the V gene TRBV5-1; maybe TRBD1 (6 bases). The CDR3 loop spans 15 amino acids. Per germline, CDR1 SGHRS and CDR2 YFSETQ. V lost 0 bases and J lost 2, with 10 bases in between. The CDR3 reads CASSLEGHYTDTQYF. The DNA of the CDR3 is TGCGCCAGCAGCTTGGAGGGACACTACACAGATACGCAGTATTTT.

V usage is TRBV6-1 and J usage is TRBJ1-1; the match to TRBD1 covers 8 bases. This CDR3 has 12 amino acids. The germline V gene encodes CDR1 MNHNS and CDR2 SASEGT. J gave up 11 bases and V 2 bases, and 4 bases lay outside the gene matches. This chain's CDR3 is CASSELDRAAFF. DNA of the CDR3: TGTGCCAGCAGTGAACTGGACAGGGCTGCTTTCTTT.

The table lists this clone with a count of one. The chain combines TRBV6-6 with TRBJ1-3; tentatively, D is TRBD1 (6 bases). This CDR3 contains 16 residues. Germline CDR1 reads MNHNY; CDR2 reads SVGAGI (reference sequence). V was clipped by 2 bases and J by 0 bases, with 11 bases between them. CDR3 bases: TGTGCCAGCAGTTACACAAACAGGGCCTCTGGAAACACCATATATTTT. This gives the protein CASSYTNRASGNTIYF.

This chain joins TRBV9 and TRBJ1-5; D may be TRBD1 (6 bases). Germline assignment: CDR1 SGDLS and CDR2 YYNGEE. Trimming removed 2 bases from V and 5 bases from J, with 8 bases in between. The CDR3 contains 13 residues. CDR3 region: CASSVDSHQPQHF. The DNA of the CDR3 is TGTGCCAGCAGCGTGGACAGCCATCAGCCCCAGCATTTT.

The CDR3 region has the DNA TGCGCCAGCAGCTTGGAAGCTAGCGGGGTTAGCACAGATACGCAGTATTTT. Protein: CASSLEASGVSTDTQYF. V and J are TRBV5-1 and TRBJ2-3; TRBD2 aligns across 9 bases. The CDR3 extends over 17 amino acids. Germline lookup yields CDR1 SGHRS and CDR2 YFSETQ. The J segment lost 0 bases and the V segment lost 0 bases, leaving 5 bases of the junction unmatched.

The chain recombines TRBV19 with TRBJ2-7; 9 nucleotides align to TRBD1. V lost 4 bases to trimming and J lost 4 bases; unmatched junction nucleotides: 5. In germline, CDR1 is LNHDA, CDR2 SQIVND (reference sequence). This CDR3 region has 14 residues. The CDR3 coding sequence is TGTGCCAGTAGTAGGGGACAGGGACGGTACGAGCAGTACTTC. Its translation: CASSRGQGRYEQYF.

V and J are TRBV2 and TRBJ1-5, with 7 bases fitting TRBD1. Germline CDR1 and CDR2: SNHLY and FYNNEI. V dropped 10 bases and J dropped 3; count of bases not matched to a gene: 9. The CDR3 runs 14 residues. The CDR3 spells CATQGDSNNQPQHF. The CDR3 DNA sequence: TGTGCCACCCAAGGGGACAGCAACAATCAGCCCCAGCATTTT.

The chain joins TRBV7-3 to TRBJ2-5; 7 nucleotides line up with TRBD1. The CDR3 has 13 amino acids. Germline loops: CDR1 SGHTA, CDR2 FQGTGA. V lost 5 bases and J lost 4; bases outside the gene matches: 4. The chain's CDR3 is CASSKGQRETQYF. Written as DNA, the CDR3 is TGTGCCAGCAGCAAGGGACAGAGAGAGACCCAGTACTTC.

The chain is built from TRBV6-1 and TRBJ2-1, with 12 bases aligning to TRBD2. In germline, CDR1 is MNHNS, CDR2 SASEGT. The CDR3 totals 16 residues. V dropped 7 bases and J dropped 10; count of bases not matched to a gene: 14. The chain's CDR3 is CASTDPGTSGWGEQFF. The CDR3 DNA sequence: TGTGCCAGCACTGATCCCGGGACTAGCGGGTGGGGGGAGCAGTTCTTC.

V usage is TRBV11-2 and J usage is TRBJ2-7, with 11 bases that match TRBD1. The J segment lost 9 bases and the V segment lost 0 bases, leaving 7 bases of the junction unmatched. The V gene's germline CDR1 is SGHAT and CDR2 FQNNGV. The CDR3 covers 15 residues. The CDR3 here is CASSLDTLGTGGQYF. Written as DNA, the CDR3 is TGTGCCAGCAGCTTAGACACTCTGGGGACAGGGGGGCAGTACTTC.

The chain carries TRBV19 and TRBJ1-1, with 7 bases that match TRBD1. Per the germline V gene, CDR1 is LNHDA and CDR2 is SQIVND (reference sequence). Germline trimming cut 9 bases from V and 5 bases from J; bases unmatched to any gene: 15. This CDR3 region has 15 residues. The CDR3 DNA follows: TGTGCCAGCAGAACTCAACAGGGGACTGGGACTGAAGCTTTCTTT. Its protein product is CASRTQQGTGTEAFF.

The V call is TRBV19, the J call TRBJ1-2; a weak D match, TRBD1 (6 bases). Germline CDR1 reads LNHDA; CDR2 reads SQIVND (reference sequence). The CDR3 loop spans 16 amino acids. Trimming removed 7 bases at V and 5 bases at J, with 23 bases between. The CDR3 loop is CASTLGSGVLNYGYTF. CDR3 nucleotides: TGTGCCAGTACCCTCGGGTCAGGGGTCCTGAATTATGGCTACACCTTC.